This T cell receptor (beta chain) was retrieved from a study of cytomegalovirus exposure and HLA in healthy donors. Use of 60 Vbeta and 13 Jbeta primers characterized the PCR. This table comes from immunoSEQ multiplex PCR, and its TCRdb copy is limited to in-frame clones, with some not included. The repertoire holds around 200,000 clones, with 65% to 80% as singletons. Germline loops: CDR1 KGHSH, CDR2 LQKENI. Trimming removed 5 bases at V and 1 base at J, with 5 bases between. The CDR3 runs 12 residues. The chain has TRBV18 and TRBJ1-1; no clear D. This sequence originates from a girl aged 2 to 9 in good health and CMV-seronegative. Sequencing used PBMCs. CDR3 amino acids: CASSRQNTEAFF. The CDR3 bases are TGTGCCAGCTCAAGACAGAACACTGAAGCTTTCTTT.